This TCR beta chain was found in a study of T cell responses to AZD1222 COVID-19 vaccine. Points from the study as a whole: The sample set comprised mostly white British donors with more females, and clonal diversity was possibly underestimated.

In the case of this clone: The antigen is not known.

Some clones are missing from TCRdb's copy, which holds only in-frame ones; the method was immunoSEQ multiplex PCR. The sample shows roughly 190,000 clones, over 85% of them seen only once. The V segment lost 3 bases and the J segment 7 bases; nucleotides outside the gene matches: 5. The germline V gene encodes CDR1 SGHRS and CDR2 YFSETQ. The CDR3 is 15 residues long. The sequence was collected from an adult in good health. The J gene is TRBJ2-1, the V gene TRBV5-1; 12 positions agree with TRBD2. This material consisted of peripheral blood, taken on day 0 of AZD1222 vaccination. The CDR3 DNA follows: TGCGCCAGCAGCTCAAATCTAGCGGGAGGGAATGAGCAGTTCTTC. Protein product: CASSSNLAGGNEQFF.